This record looks at one TCR beta chain sequence and its context. This record comes from a study of OX40 agonist ivuxolimab in advanced cancers. The CDR3 spans 14 residues. Germline lookup yields CDR1 MNHEY and CDR2 SMNVEV (reference sequence). With V trimmed by 3 bases and J by 8 bases, 7 bases remained unmatched. Only in-frame clones appear in the TCRdb table, and some are missing; sequencing was by immunoSEQ multiplex PCR. The sample lists approximately 16,000 clones; 70% to 90% were seen once. Material: CD4+ or CD8+ T cells sorted from blood, obtained in a trial of the OX40 agonist ivuxolimab. This receptor was identified in an adult with an advanced solid tumor such as melanoma, head and neck, liver or kidney cancer. V gene TRBV27 combines with J gene TRBJ2-1, with 7 bases lining up with TRBD2. The CDR3: CASSLVGRADEQFF. CDR3 nucleotide sequence: TGTGCCAGCAGTTTGGTGGGGAGGGCTGATGAGCAGTTCTTC.